These T cell receptor beta chains were read from a single sample in a study of shared clonotypes between healthy human individuals. The protocol was immunoSEQ multiplex PCR, while the TCRdb copy is restricted to in-frame clones and leaves out a portion. The sample includes some 2 million clones, around 96% of them seen just once. The sequenced sample consisted of naive CD8+ T cells sorted from blood. The receptors derive from a man in his late teens or twenties in good health. The CDR3 runs from the conserved cysteine through the conserved F or W. Fields, in order: CDR3 DNA, CDR3 protein, V gene, clone size, J gene, D gene. The D gene is left open where the match is weak. Size values are once, few and many counts, or a class for expanded clones, and some rows have none.

TGTGCCAGCAGCCGAGGGGGGGGCTACGAGCAGTACTTC CASSRGGGYEQYF TRBV5-4 - TRBJ2-7 -
TGCGCCAGCAGCCAAGTGGGACAGGGGAGACATGAGCAGTTCTTC CASSQVGQGRHEQFF TRBV4-1 - TRBJ2-1 TRBD1
TGTGCCAGCAGTTTATGGACGGGCTACGAGCAGTACTTC CASSLWTGYEQYF TRBV28 once TRBJ2-7 -
TGTGCCAGCAGCTTCGGGACAGGCTGGCACGAGCAGTACTTC CASSFGTGWHEQYF TRBV5-6 - TRBJ2-7 TRBD1
TGTGCCAGCGAAGACAGGGCCCAAGAGACCCAGTACTTC CASEDRAQETQYF TRBV9 - TRBJ2-5 TRBD1
TGTGCCAGCAGTGAAGATAGAGGAATAGATACGCAGTATTTT CASSEDRGIDTQYF TRBV2 - TRBJ2-3 -
TGTGCCAGCAGTTTCCATGTGACTCACTCTCAAGAGACCCAGTACTTC CASSFHVTHSQETQYF TRBV6-5 - TRBJ2-5 -
TGTGCCAGTACCCCGGCAGGGGTCTCCTACAATGAGCAGTTCTTC CASTPAGVSYNEQFF TRBV13 - TRBJ2-1 -
TGTGCCAGCAGTTGGACTAGCGGGAGCCTTTACTACAATGAGCAGTTCTTC CASSWTSGSLYYNEQFF TRBV27 - TRBJ2-1 TRBD2
TGCGCCAGCAGCCAAGATTGGGGTACCAATGAGCAGTTCTTC CASSQDWGTNEQFF TRBV4-3 - TRBJ2-1 -
TGTGCCAGCAGTGACCATCCACAAGGGTATGAGCAGTTCTTC CASSDHPQGYEQFF TRBV6-4 - TRBJ2-1 -
TGTGCCTGGAGGCGAGTATCCGGGGAGCTGTTTTTT CAWRRVSGELFF TRBV30 - TRBJ2-2 -
TGTGCCAGCAGCTTGGGAGGGTCTGGAAACACCATATATTTT CASSLGGSGNTIYF TRBV5-6 - TRBJ1-3 -
TGTGCCAGCAGCTTAGGACTAGCGGAACAAGAGACCCAGTACTTC CASSLGLAEQETQYF TRBV7-9 - TRBJ2-5 TRBD2
TGTGCCAGCAGCCCGGACTTAGCGGGGAGCTCCTACAATGAGCAGTTCTTC CASSPDLAGSSYNEQFF TRBV7-8 - TRBJ2-1 TRBD2
TGCGCCAGCGCTGTTAGCGGGCCGACATACGAGCAGTACTTC CASAVSGPTYEQYF TRBV10-2 - TRBJ2-7 TRBD2
TGCGCCAGCAGCCAAGATTCGAGTCCCGGGGAGACCCAGTACTTC CASSQDSSPGETQYF TRBV4-3 - TRBJ2-5 -
TGTGCCAGTAGTTTCAGCGACCTGGGCGAGCAGTACTTC CASSFSDLGEQYF TRBV19 - TRBJ2-7 -
TGTGCCAGCAGCGTAGGGGGGGGACCAACCTACGAGCAGTACTTC CASSVGGGPTYEQYF TRBV9 - TRBJ2-7 TRBD2
TGTGCCAGCAGCTCCGGGACAGGGGAGGGAAAACTGTTTTTT CASSSGTGEGKLFF TRBV7-9 - TRBJ1-4 TRBD1
TGTGCCAGCAGTTACTCGAAGGCAGCCACTGAAGCTTTCTTT CASSYSKAATEAFF TRBV6-5 - TRBJ1-1 -
TGTGCCACCAGCAGAGGGACCCCACCAACTAATGAAAAACTGTTTTTT CATSRGTPPTNEKLFF TRBV15 - TRBJ1-4 -
TGTGCCAGCTGTGGGACAGGGGGCACTCGGGAGACCCAGTACTTC CASCGTGGTRETQYF TRBV6-5 - TRBJ2-5 TRBD1
TGTGCCAGCAGCTTAGGAAACAACGAGGGACTAGCGGGGTACGAGCAGTACTTC CASSLGNNEGLAGYEQYF TRBV7-6 - TRBJ2-7 TRBD2
TGTGCCAGCAGTTTATGGGCTAGCGGGAGTTCGGATGAGCAGTTCTTC CASSLWASGSSDEQFF TRBV27 - TRBJ2-1 TRBD2
TGTGCCAGCAGCTTCCTGCCGGGACAGGGGAACTACGAGCAGTACTTC CASSFLPGQGNYEQYF TRBV28 - TRBJ2-7 TRBD1
TGCGCCAGCAGCCAAGATGAGATGGGGACTAGCGGGAGAATTAGTGGGGCCAACGTCCTGACTTTC CASSQDEMGTSGRISGANVLTF TRBV4-3 - TRBJ2-6 TRBD2
TGTGCCAGCAGCTTAGGGTCTGGGGCCAACGTCCTGACTTTC CASSLGSGANVLTF TRBV7-8 - TRBJ2-6 -
TGCGCCAGCAGTGGGGAGGCTCCCACCGGGGAGCTGTTTTTT CASSGEAPTGELFF TRBV10-2 - TRBJ2-2 -
TGTGCCAGCAGTTCGACAGGAGGCGGGGAGCTGTTTTTT CASSSTGGGELFF TRBV6-5 - TRBJ2-2 -
TGTGCCAGCAGCGAACAGGGGGCGCGTAATTCACCCCTCCACTTT CASSEQGARNSPLHF TRBV5-6 - TRBJ1-6 TRBD1
TGTGCCAGCAGTTCTTCAGGGCACACCGGGGAGCTGTTTTTT CASSSSGHTGELFF TRBV6-5 - TRBJ2-2 -
TGTGCCAGCGAAAACCTCGCCAACTACGAGCAGTACTTC CASENLANYEQYF TRBV7-9 - TRBJ2-7 -
TGTGCCAGCAGCTTAGCTAGCGGGGGCGCAGATACGCAGTATTTT CASSLASGGADTQYF TRBV11-2 - TRBJ2-3 TRBD2
TGTGCCAGCAGTGCCGGACACTTGAAGAACACTGAAGCTTTCTTT CASSAGHLKNTEAFF TRBV28 - TRBJ1-1 -
TGTGCCAGCAGCGTAGGGGGGACAGGCTATGGCTACACCTTC CASSVGGTGYGYTF TRBV9 - TRBJ1-2 TRBD1
TGTGCCAGCAGCTTAGGGACAGGGGATGGCTACACCTTC CASSLGTGDGYTF TRBV9 - TRBJ1-2 TRBD1
TGTGCCAGCAGCACGAGACTAGCGGGGGACACCGGGGAGCTGTTTTTT CASSTRLAGDTGELFF TRBV9 - TRBJ2-2 TRBD2
TGTGCCAGCAGCTTAGACGGGGAAACCGGGGAGCTGTTTTTT CASSLDGETGELFF TRBV7-9 - TRBJ2-2 -
TGTGCCAGCAGCAAATGGGGGACAGGGGTCACAGATACGCAGTATTTT CASSKWGTGVTDTQYF TRBV13 - TRBJ2-3 TRBD1
TGCAGCGTGAGGACCCCCTCCCAAGAGACCCAGTACTTC CSVRTPSQETQYF TRBV29-1 - TRBJ2-5 -